This record concerns one T cell receptor beta chain sequence. Germline trimming cut 3 bases from V and 5 bases from J; bases unmatched to any gene: 4. This CDR3 contains 15 residues. The V gene's germline CDR1 is LGHNA and CDR2 YSLEER. As handled by the study authors: Reference gene primers were amplified, and this amplification served to estimate nucleated cell counts. Generated by immunoSEQ multiplex PCR, the TCRdb table keeps only in-frame clones and is missing some. For V, J and clone size, that table is used; D and trimming come from the DNA. The data contain 150,000 to 200,000 clones, approximately 83% of them singletons. This entry comes from a study of blood T cell repertoires in COVID-19.

The V and J genes are TRBV4-3 and TRBJ2-1, with 10 bases identical to TRBD2. Sequencing was carried out using peripheral blood. The receptor was isolated from a woman aged 55-69 years with acute or convalescent COVID-19. CDR3 DNA sequence: TGCGCCAGCAGCCAGGAGCTAGCGGGGGACAATGAGCAGTTCTTC. The encoded protein is CASSQELAGDNEQFF.